The clone carrying this T cell receptor (beta chain) was picked up one time. Its matching antigen is unknown. The source of the sample is a study of a mutant IDH1 vaccine in newly diagnosed glioma. Described time point: week 47, end of study. Doses consisted of 300 ug of mutant IDH1 20-mer peptide each, paired with topical imiquimod. CDR3 size: 14 residues. V was shortened by 0 bases and J by 2 bases, with 9 bases between the two germline ends. Germline V gene lookup returns CDR1 SGHRS and CDR2 YFSETQ. Produced via immunoSEQ multiplex PCR; TCRdb's table is partial and in-frame only. The sample shows 35,000 to 40,000 clones, about 81% of them seen only once.

The chain couples TRBV5-1 to TRBJ2-7; D is perhaps TRBD2 (5 bases). The receptor was derived from a man aged 40-49 years with glioma. The source material was PBMCs, sampled from a glioma patient whose treatment included an IDH1 peptide vaccine. The CDR3 sequence: CASSLVAQPYEQYF. CDR3 DNA sequence: TGCGCCAGCAGCTTGGTAGCGCAGCCCTACGAGCAGTACTTC.